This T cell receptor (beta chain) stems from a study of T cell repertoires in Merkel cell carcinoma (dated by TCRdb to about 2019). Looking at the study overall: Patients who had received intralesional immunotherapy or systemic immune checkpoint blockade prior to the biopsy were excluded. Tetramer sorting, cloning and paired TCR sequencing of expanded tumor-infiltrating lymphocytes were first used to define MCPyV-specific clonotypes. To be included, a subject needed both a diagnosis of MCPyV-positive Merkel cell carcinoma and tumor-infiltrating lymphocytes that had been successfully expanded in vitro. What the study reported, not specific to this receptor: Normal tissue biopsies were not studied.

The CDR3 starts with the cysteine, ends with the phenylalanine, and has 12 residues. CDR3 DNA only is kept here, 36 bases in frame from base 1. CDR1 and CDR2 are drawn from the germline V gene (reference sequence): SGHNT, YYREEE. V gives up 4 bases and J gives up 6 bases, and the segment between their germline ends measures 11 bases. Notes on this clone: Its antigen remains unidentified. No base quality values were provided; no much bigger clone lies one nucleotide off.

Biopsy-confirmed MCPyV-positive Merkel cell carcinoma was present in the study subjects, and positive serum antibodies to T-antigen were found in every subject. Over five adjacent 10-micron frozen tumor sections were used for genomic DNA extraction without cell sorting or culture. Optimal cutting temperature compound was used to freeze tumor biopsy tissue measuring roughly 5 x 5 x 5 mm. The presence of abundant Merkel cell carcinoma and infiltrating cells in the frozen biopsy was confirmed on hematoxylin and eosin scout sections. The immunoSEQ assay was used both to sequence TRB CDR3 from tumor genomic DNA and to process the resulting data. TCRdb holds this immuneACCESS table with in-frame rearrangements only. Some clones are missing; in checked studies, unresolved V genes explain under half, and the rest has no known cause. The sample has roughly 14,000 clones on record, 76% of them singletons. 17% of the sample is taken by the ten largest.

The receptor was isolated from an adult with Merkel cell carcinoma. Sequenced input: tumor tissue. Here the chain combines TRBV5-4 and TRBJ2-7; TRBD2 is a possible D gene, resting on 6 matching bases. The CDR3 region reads CASSHGRGEQYF. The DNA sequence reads TGTGCCAGCAGCCATGGGCGGGGCGAGCAGTACTTC.